These 20 T cell receptor beta chains were all obtained from the same sample, sequenced in a study of T-cell memory formation after mild COVID-19. TCRdb re-derived calls from the 5' RACE reads in MiXCR, one entry per CDR3 protein. The sample includes approximately 560,000 distinct CDR3 sequences, around 16% of them seen just once. The sequenced sample was PBMCs or a T cell subset sorted from them (not recorded which). The receptors stem from an adult woman who had mild COVID-19 (a few samples of this study predate the infection). Cell type and time point are not known.

V and J are TRBV9 and TRBJ2-5; TRBD2 aligns across 9 bases. Trimming removed 4 bases from V and 4 bases from J; junction bases left unmatched: 14. Germline V gives CDR1 SGDLS, CDR2 YYNGEE. This CDR3 spans 17 amino acids. In nucleotides, the CDR3 is TGTGCCAGCAGCATAGAAAGCCTAGCGGGACGGGGAGAGACCCAGTACTTC. As protein: CASSIESLAGRGETQYF.

The CDR3 loop is CSVEDRPYGYTF. The CDR3 DNA follows: TGCAGCGTTGAGGACAGGCCCTATGGCTACACCTTC. The chain employs TRBV29-1 and TRBJ1-2; 7 bases are shared with TRBD1. The CDR3 is 12 amino acids. V lost 3 bases, J lost 4 bases, and 2 bases stayed unmatched. From germline, CDR1 is SQVTM and CDR2 ANQGSEA.

This clonotype was observed at least ten times. This sequence joins TRBV7-3 and TRBJ1-1; unclear D gene. The V gene lost 0 bases and the J gene lost 1 base, with 12 bases spanning the gap. Germline loops: CDR1 SGHTA, CDR2 FQGTGA. This CDR3 contains 16 residues. This CDR3 reads CASSLTPVGRNTEAFF. The CDR3, as DNA: TGTGCCAGCAGCTTAACTCCAGTGGGAAGGAACACTGAAGCTTTCTTT.

This clonotype came up a few times. This sequence joins TRBV7-8 and TRBJ2-5; 10 bases match TRBD2. In germline, CDR1 is SGHVS, CDR2 FQNEAQ. The CDR3 runs 15 residues. The trim removed 1 base at V and 5 bases at J, leaving 4 bases unmatched. The CDR3 DNA sequence: TGTGCCAGCAGCTTAGAGGGGACTAGCGCCGAGACCCAGTACTTC. It is translated as CASSLEGTSAETQYF.

The chain carries TRBV6-1 and TRBJ1-1; TRBD1 agrees at 7 bases. The CDR3 covers 14 residues. The junction had 13 bases not matched to a gene; V was cut back by 7 bases and J by 8 bases. Germline loops: CDR1 MNHNS, CDR2 SASEGT. CDR3 coding DNA: TGTGCCAGCATCGACCCACAGGGGTTAGCGGAAGCTTTCTTT. Translated: CASIDPQGLAEAFF.

V is TRBV19 and J is TRBJ2-2; 7 bases are a match to TRBD1. This CDR3 contains 15 residues. V gave up 4 bases and J gave up 3 bases; unmatched junction bases: 5. Germline V gene data show CDR1 as LNHDA and CDR2 as SQIVND (reference sequence). The CDR3 loop is CASSRGDSYTGELFF. CDR3 nucleotides: TGTGCCAGTAGTAGAGGGGACAGTTACACCGGGGAGCTGTTTTTT.

This chain uses TRBV3-1 with TRBJ2-3, with D uncertain. Germline lookup yields CDR1 LGHDT and CDR2 YNNKEL (reference sequence). V was cut by 5 bases and J by 2 bases, with 11 bases left in between. The CDR3 is made up of 14 amino acids. DNA for the CDR3: TGTGCCAGCAGCTCCACAGTCCCCACAGATACGCAGTATTTT. It codes for CASSSTVPTDTQYF.

This clonotype has just a few counts. The genes are TRBV19 and TRBJ2-5; 8 positions agree with TRBD2. The CDR3 is 15 residues long. Germline CDR1 reads LNHDA; CDR2 reads SQIVND (reference sequence). V lost 5 bases to trimming and J lost 3 bases; unmatched junction nucleotides: 8. The CDR3 DNA reads TGTGCCAGTAGTCTGCGTGGTAGCGGGGAAGAGACCCAGTACTTC. It yields the protein CASSLRGSGEETQYF. Variable domain in full (rest from reference TRBV19 and TRBJ2-5): DGGITQSPKYLFRKEGQNVTLSCEQNLNHDAMYWYRQDPGQGLRLIYYSQIVNDFQKGDIAEGYSVSREKKESFPLTVTSAQKNPTAFYLCASSLRGSGEETQYFGPGTRLLVL.

The V gene is TRBV19, the J gene TRBJ1-5; a weak D match, TRBD1 (6 bases). CDR1 is LNHDA, CDR2 SQIVND, per germline (reference sequence). Trimming cost V 3 bases and J 4 bases, with 16 bases left between them. The CDR3 has 16 amino acids. The CDR3 nucleotides read TGTGCCAGTAGTATTACAGGGCGCGCGGGGAATCAGCCCCAGCATTTT. Protein product: CASSITGRAGNQPQHF.

The J gene is TRBJ1-6, the V gene TRBV29-1; 9 nucleotides align to TRBD1. From germline, CDR1 is SQVTM and CDR2 ANQGSEA. J lost 7 bases, V lost 7 bases, and 8 bases had no gene match. The CDR3 covers 14 residues. CDR3 DNA: TGCAGCGCTTCTGCCGGGACAGGGAATTCACCCCTCCACTTT. It translates to CSASAGTGNSPLHF. Full variable domain (outside the CDR3, taken from reference TRBV29-1 and TRBJ1-6): SAVISQKPSRDICQRGTSLTIQCQVDSQVTMMFWYRQQPGQSLTLIATANQGSEATYESGFVIDKFPISRPNLTFSTLTVSNMSPEDSSIYLCSASAGTGNSPLHFGNGTRLTVT.

The gene calls are TRBV6-5 and TRBJ1-2; 7 nucleotides align to TRBD1. With 2 bases clipped from V and 4 bases from J, the junction kept 4 bases outside the gene matches. Germline V gene lookup returns CDR1 MNHEY and CDR2 SVGAGI. The CDR3 contains 14 residues. The CDR3 DNA reads as TGTGCCAGCAGTTACCACGCAGGGGGCTATGGCTACACCTTC. Its protein product is CASSYHAGGYGYTF.

This clonotype was counted a few times. The V and J genes are TRBV9 and TRBJ1-5; no firm D call. This CDR3 has 13 amino acids. Per germline, CDR1 SGDLS and CDR2 YYNGEE. V was clipped by 1 base and J by 1 base, with 3 bases between them. CDR3 in amino acids: CASSVSSNQPQHF. The CDR3 DNA follows: TGTGCCAGCAGCGTATCCAGCAATCAGCCCCAGCATTTT.

This clonotype has a handful of counts. The chain carries TRBV15 and TRBJ2-5, with a possible D match to TRBD1 (5 bases). The CDR3 covers 15 residues. Trimming took off 0 bases at V and 2 bases at J, with 10 bases between the two ends. CDR1 and CDR2 from the germline V gene are LNHNV and YYDKDF (reference sequence). CDR3 residues: CATSRDQGSQETQYF. CDR3 DNA: TGTGCCACCAGCAGAGATCAGGGTTCACAAGAGACCCAGTACTTC.

The chain carries TRBV15 and TRBJ2-6, with a weak D call TRBD1 (6 bases). The CDR3 length is 19 residues. The V and J ends lost 0 bases and 2 bases respectively, with 17 bases between them. Germline CDR1 LNHNV, CDR2 YYDKDF (reference sequence). Written as DNA, the CDR3 is TGTGCCACCAGCAGAGAAGTGATCAGGGGTGCTCCTGGGGCCAACGTCCTGACTTTC. Translating gives CATSREVIRGAPGANVLTF. Complete variable domain (other parts from reference TRBV15 and TRBJ2-6): DAMVIQNPRYQVTQFGKPVTLSCSQTLNHNVMYWYQQKSSQAPKLLFHYYDKDFNNEADTPDNFQSRRPNTSFCFLDIRSPGLGDTAMYLCATSREVIRGAPGANVLTFGAGSRLTVL.

The J gene is TRBJ2-5, the V gene TRBV5-1; TRBD1 matches at 8 bases. CDR3 size: 14 residues. CDR1 and CDR2 (germline): SGHRS, YFSETQ. J lost 6 bases, V lost 4 bases, and 8 bases had no gene match. The CDR3 region has the DNA TGCGCCAGCAGCGCGATGGGACAGGCGAAGACCCAGTACTTC. The encoded protein is CASSAMGQAKTQYF.

This rearrangement joins TRBV5-5 to TRBJ2-7; D is unclear. Germline V gene lookup returns CDR1 SGHKS and CDR2 YYEKEE (reference sequence). V was clipped by 0 bases and J by 5 bases, with 9 bases between them. This CDR3 comprises 13 residues. CDR3 amino acids: CASSLVSHHEQYF. DNA of the CDR3: TGTGCCAGCAGCTTGGTTAGTCACCACGAGCAGTACTTC.

This clonotype was counted between two and nine times. The genes are TRBV11-2 and TRBJ2-2; the D gene is possibly TRBD1 (5 bases). Germline CDR1 is SGHAT and CDR2 is FQNNGV. Trimming pared 6 bases from V and 3 bases from J, leaving 14 bases between. This CDR3 is 15 amino acids long. The DNA for the CDR3 is TGTGCCAGCAGTAAGACAGAAATCTACACCGGGGAGCTGTTTTTT. Translation: CASSKTEIYTGELFF. Full variable domain (rest looked up from reference TRBV11-2 and TRBJ2-2): EAGVAQSPRYKIIEKRQSVAFWCNPISGHATLYWYQQILGQGPKLLIQFQNNGVVDDSQLPKDRFSAERLKGVDSTLKIQPAKLEDSAVYLCASSKTEIYTGELFFGEGSRLTVL.

The rearrangement uses TRBV7-2 and TRBJ1-6; D is uncertain. The germline V and J ends were trimmed by 1 base and 9 bases, with 19 bases remaining between them. The CDR3 length is 17 residues. The germline CDR1 and CDR2 sequences are SGHTA and FQGNSA. Here the CDR3 reads CASSLGTLRGLGSPLHF. The CDR3 coding sequence is TGTGCCAGCAGCTTAGGGACCCTGCGTGGGTTGGGTTCACCCCTCCACTTT.

In this sample, this clonotype turned up a few times. The genes are TRBV5-1 and TRBJ2-7, with D unresolved. This CDR3 comprises 14 residues. Germline assignment: CDR1 SGHRS and CDR2 YFSETQ. The V end was cut by 0 bases, the J end by 2 bases, with 9 bases between. CDR3 DNA: TGCGCCAGCAGCTTGGTGGCCAGGACCTACGAGCAGTACTTC. Protein product: CASSLVARTYEQYF.

The table lists this clonotype with a few counts. The V and J genes are TRBV12-3 or TRBV12-4 and TRBJ2-7, with TRBD1 identical over 9 bases. This CDR3 has 17 residues. The V and J ends lost 2 bases and 3 bases, in that order; junction bases with no gene match: 11. The CDR3 here is CASSLYPPPGQGYEQYF. The CDR3 bases are TGTGCCAGCAGTTTATATCCCCCTCCGGGACAGGGCTACGAGCAGTACTTC.